One T cell receptor (beta chain) is described in this entry. This sample is part of a study of early T cells in non-severe SARS-CoV-2 infection. Whole-study context: Chains from this unsorted whole-blood bulk RNA could not be paired.

The J segment lost 11 bases and the V segment lost 0 bases, leaving 9 bases of the junction unmatched. The CDR3 has 14 amino acids. Germline CDR1 is MNHNS and CDR2 is SASEGT. MiXCR, applied by TCRdb to the 5' RACE reads, yields one record per CDR3 protein. The table records just over 65,000 distinct CDR3 sequences, about 12% of them present only once. Sequencing used whole blood. This receptor was taken from an adult who was a healthcare worker with PCR-confirmed SARS-CoV-2 infection or an uninfected control (not recorded which). V usage is TRBV6-1 and J usage is TRBJ1-1, with TRBD1 matching 7 bases. The CDR3 is CASSEASRGREAFF. As DNA, the CDR3 is TGTGCCAGCAGTGAAGCGTCAAGGGGGCGCGAGGCTTTCTTT.